One and the same sample provided the 22 T cell receptor beta chains below, sequenced in a study of CD4 T cell repertoires in COVID-19. TCRdb's copy holds only in-frame clones and misses some; the assay was immunoSEQ multiplex PCR. The sample holds 70,000 to 95,000 clones, approximately 83% seen once. The specimen comprised CD4+ T cells from peripheral blood, sampled after recovery from COVID-19. The source of these receptors is a human donor who had COVID-19.

In its sample, this clone was seen a few times. V and J are TRBV7-9 and TRBJ1-4, with D unresolved. There are 15 residues in the CDR3. Trimming stripped 1 base from V and 6 bases from J, with 12 bases between. The V gene's germline CDR1 is SEHNR and CDR2 FQNEAQ (reference sequence). In DNA form, the CDR3 reads TGTGCCAGCAGCTTAGGAAGGGCCGGTTATGAAAAACTGTTTTTT. It specifies CASSLGRAGYEKLFF.

J is TRBJ2-2 and V is TRBV24-1; unclear D gene. The germline V and J ends were trimmed by 8 bases and 5 bases, with 8 bases remaining between them. Germline CDR1 reads KGHDR; CDR2 reads SFDVKD. This CDR3 has 12 residues. DNA of the CDR3: TGTGCCACCATTGGGGATACCGGGGAGCTGTTTTTT. It codes for CATIGDTGELFF.

This clone appeared a single time. The V call is TRBV9, the J call TRBJ1-3; D gene unclear. The CDR3 length is 12 residues. Trimming removed 1 base at V and 8 bases at J, with 7 bases between. Germline V gene data show CDR1 as SGDLS and CDR2 as YYNGEE. The CDR3 bases are TGTGCCAGCAGCGTACAAGGCCACACCATATATTTT. It yields the protein CASSVQGHTIYF.

The rearrangement joins TRBV3-1 (or the pseudogene TRBV3-2) to TRBJ1-1; maybe TRBD1 (5 bases). The length of the CDR3 is 14 residues. The V end lost 4 bases, the J end lost 6 bases, and 15 bases lay between the germline ends. The germline gives CDR1 LGHDT, CDR2 YNNKEL (reference sequence). In DNA form, the CDR3 reads TGTGCCAGCAGCCGAAAGGACACCGGAGCTGAAGCTTTCTTT. This sequence encodes CASSRKDTGAEAFF.

The chain uses TRBV6-5 and TRBJ1-1, with D perhaps TRBD1 (5 bases). Trimming shortened V by 6 bases and J by 4 bases, and 15 bases separated the two germline ends. The CDR3 loop spans 14 amino acids. Germline loops: CDR1 MNHEY, CDR2 SVGAGI. In DNA, the CDR3 is TGTGCCAGCAGCTGGGGGGATGGCGGCACTGAAGCTTTCTTT. Translation gives CASSWGDGGTEAFF.

This clone has a handful of counts. This rearrangement joins TRBV11-2 to TRBJ2-5, with D possibly matching TRBD1 (6 bases). The CDR3 has 13 amino acids. V was shortened by 5 bases and J by 6 bases, with 13 bases between the two germline ends. Germline V gene lookup returns CDR1 SGHAT and CDR2 FQNNGV. This chain's CDR3 is CASSAGAAQTQYF. CDR3 DNA sequence: TGTGCCAGCAGCGCAGGGGCGGCCCAGACCCAGTACTTC.

The rearrangement uses TRBV10-3 and TRBJ2-7; 8 bases match TRBD1. Per the germline V gene, CDR1 is ENHRY and CDR2 is SYGVKD. The junction had 5 bases not matched to a gene; V was cut back by 3 bases and J by 4 bases. CDR3 length: 14 amino acids. The CDR3 is CAISDRGRVYEQYF. CDR3 coding DNA: TGTGCCATCAGTGACAGGGGGCGAGTTTACGAGCAGTACTTC.

The chain couples TRBV6-1 to TRBJ1-1; tentative D call: TRBD1 (5 bases). Germline V gives CDR1 MNHNS, CDR2 SASEGT. V was trimmed by 0 bases and J by 7 bases, leaving 15 bases between them. The CDR3 sequence is 15 residues long. As DNA, the CDR3 is TGTGCCAGCAGTGAAGCGGGATCGTTAAGGGGTGAAGCTTTCTTT. It specifies CASSEAGSLRGEAFF.

The V and J genes are TRBV6-6 and TRBJ1-3; 9 nucleotides agree with TRBD1. J was trimmed by 3 bases and V by 6 bases; bases with no gene match: 6. The germline V gene encodes CDR1 MNHNY and CDR2 SVGAGI (reference sequence). This CDR3 contains 15 residues. The CDR3 is CASSSTGGGGNTIYF. CDR3 DNA sequence: TGTGCCAGCAGCTCTACAGGGGGCGGTGGAAACACCATATATTTT.

The gene calls are TRBV2 and TRBJ2-5; D possibly corresponds to TRBD1 (5 bases). This CDR3 contains 13 residues. V was trimmed by 7 bases and J by 4 bases, leaving 13 bases between them. The germline CDR1 and CDR2 sequences are SNHLY and FYNNEI. The CDR3 coding sequence is TGTGCCAGCACAGGGCTCCTGGGAGAGACCCAGTACTTC. This encodes CASTGLLGETQYF.

The genes are TRBV2 and TRBJ2-7, with D unclear. Trimming left V 0 bases short and J 3 bases short, with 3 bases between. The CDR3 is made up of 12 amino acids. Germline loops: CDR1 SNHLY, CDR2 FYNNEI. The CDR3 DNA reads as TGTGCCAGCAGTGAAGCGGGCTACGAGCAGTACTTC. It encodes CASSEAGYEQYF.

The V and J genes are TRBV10-3 and TRBJ2-7; D possibly corresponds to TRBD2 (5 bases). Per the germline V gene, CDR1 is ENHRY and CDR2 is SYGVKD. V lost 7 bases and J lost 1, with 14 bases in between. The CDR3 has 14 amino acids. CDR3 in amino acids: CAIKAGLLSYEQYF. The CDR3 nucleotides read TGTGCCATCAAGGCGGGCCTCCTTTCCTACGAGCAGTACTTC.

The chain couples TRBV6-6 to TRBJ2-3, with D possibly TRBD1 on 6 matching bases. Germline values: CDR1 MNHNY, CDR2 SVGAGI (reference sequence). The length of the CDR3 is 14 residues. V was cut by 6 bases and J by 1 base, with 11 bases left in between. The chain's CDR3 is CASRAGEGTDTQYF. The CDR3 bases are TGTGCCAGCAGGGCAGGGGAAGGCACAGATACGCAGTATTTT.

The gene calls are TRBV6-6 and TRBJ2-7; the D call may be TRBD1 or TRBD2 (5 bases each). Germline CDR1 and CDR2: MNHNY and SVGAGI (reference sequence). The ends were cut back, 6 bases at V and 7 bases at J, with 22 bases in the middle. CDR3 size: 15 residues. The CDR3 DNA follows: TGTGCCAGCAGGGAGTCATCGAGAGGGGTGGGGGAGCAGTACTTC. It translates to CASRESSRGVGEQYF.

V gene TRBV19 combines with J gene TRBJ2-3, with D perhaps TRBD1 or TRBD2 (5 bases each). CDR3 size: 12 residues. Trimming removed 1 base at V and 9 bases at J, with 8 bases between. CDR1 is LNHDA, CDR2 SQIVND, per germline (reference sequence). The CDR3 loop is CASSIGGVTQYF. The DNA for the CDR3 is TGTGCCAGTAGTATAGGAGGGGTGACGCAGTATTTT.

The chain recombines TRBV15 with TRBJ1-5, with D uncertain. This CDR3 contains 15 residues. V lost 0 bases to trimming and J lost 0 bases, with 6 bases between them. Germline lookup yields CDR1 LNHNV and CDR2 YYDKDF (reference sequence). CDR3 loop: CATSRDRGSNQPQHF. CDR3 DNA: TGTGCCACCAGCAGAGATCGTGGTAGCAATCAGCCCCAGCATTTT.

V and J are TRBV19 and TRBJ2-7; D possibly corresponds to TRBD2 (7 bases). The V gene's germline CDR1 is LNHDA and CDR2 SQIVND (reference sequence). The CDR3 runs to 17 residues. The V end was cut by 5 bases, the J end by 2 bases, with 22 bases between. The CDR3 spells CASSPAGQRDATYEQYF. The CDR3 coding sequence is TGTGCCAGTAGTCCAGCAGGACAGCGGGACGCAACCTACGAGCAGTACTTC.

The chain carries TRBV3-1 (or the pseudogene TRBV3-2) and TRBJ2-7; D perhaps matches TRBD2 (6 bases). In germline, CDR1 is LGHDT, CDR2 YNNKEL (reference sequence). CDR3 length: 15 amino acids. Trimming shortened V by 5 bases and J by 0 bases, and 14 bases separated the two germline ends. Written as DNA, the CDR3 is TGTGCCAGCAGCAAGCCAACGGGAGCCTCCTACGAGCAGTACTTC. It encodes CASSKPTGASYEQYF.

CDR3 sequence (DNA): TGTGCCAGCAGACCAGGGGGAACTAATGAAAAACTGTTTTTT. This translates into CASRPGGTNEKLFF. The chain employs TRBV5-6 and TRBJ1-4, with 7 bases aligning to TRBD1. There are 14 residues in the CDR3. The V gene end was trimmed by 5 bases and the J gene end by 1 base; junction bases not matched to a gene: 2. Germline V gene sequence: CDR1 SGHDT, CDR2 YYEEEE.

V is TRBV5-1 and J is TRBJ2-1; 9 nucleotides align to TRBD2. This CDR3 contains 16 residues. Germline CDR1 reads SGHRS; CDR2 reads YFSETQ. V shed 5 bases and J 5 bases; nucleotides not matched to a gene: 11. Here the CDR3 reads CASSPRASGIDNEQFF. The CDR3 nucleotides read TGCGCCAGCAGTCCCCGAGCTAGCGGGATCGACAATGAGCAGTTCTTC. Combining the CDR3 with reference TRBV5-1 and TRBJ2-1 gives the whole variable domain KAGVTQTPRYLIKTRGQQVTLSCSPISGHRSVSWYQQTPGQGLQFLFEYFSETQRNKGNFPGRFSGRQFSNSRSEMNVSTLELGDSALYLCASSPRASGIDNEQFFGPGTRLTVL.

This chain's CDR3 is CASSLGTLSRETQYF. The CDR3 coding sequence is TGCGCCAGCAGCTTGGGTACGCTTTCCCGGGAGACCCAGTACTTC. The rearrangement joins TRBV5-1 to TRBJ2-5; no clear D. The germline V gene has CDR1 SGHRS and CDR2 YFSETQ. The germline V and J ends were trimmed by 0 bases and 5 bases, with 14 bases remaining between them. The CDR3 loop spans 15 amino acids.

The chain is built from TRBV7-2 and TRBJ2-7, with D perhaps TRBD1 or TRBD2 (5 bases each). With 1 base removed from V and 7 bases from J, the gap between germline ends came to 20 bases. The CDR3 runs 16 residues. CDR1 is SGHTA and CDR2 is FQGNSA in the germline V gene. DNA for the CDR3: TGTGCCAGCAGCTTAGACCCGTGGGGACGGCTACGAGAGCAGTACTTC. Translated, it gives CASSLDPWGRLREQYF. Using reference TRBV7-2 and TRBJ2-7 for the parts outside the CDR3, the full variable domain is GAGVSQSPSNKVTEKGKDVELRCDPISGHTALYWYRQSLGQGLEFLIYFQGNSAPDKSGLPSDRFSAERTGGSVSTLTIQRTQQEDSAVYLCASSLDPWGRLREQYFGPGTRLTVT.